These 8 T cell receptor beta chains share one sample of origin, sequenced in a study of patients and donors after allogeneic stem cell transplantation. Each CDR3 protein is one row after TCRdb ran MiXCR on the RT-PCR reads. The sample includes fewer than 30,000 distinct CDR3 sequences, about 8% of them seen just once. The sample consisted of blood, either unsorted or a sorted T cell fraction (not recorded which). These receptors originate from a human donor who was either an allogeneic HSCT recipient or a stem cell or donor lymphocyte infusion donor (not recorded which). It is not recorded whose cells these are; they may come from a transplant donor.

Written as DNA, the CDR3 is TGTGCCATCAGTGCAGTACCGGGACAGACCTACGAGCAGTACTTC. This encodes CAISAVPGQTYEQYF. The chain recombines TRBV10-3 with TRBJ2-7; 7 positions match TRBD1. Germline assignment: CDR1 ENHRY and CDR2 SYGVKD. Trimming took 4 bases from V and 2 from J; bases not matched to a gene: 8. The CDR3 spans 15 residues.

This chain connects TRBV7-9 to TRBJ2-5, with D perhaps given as TRBD1 or TRBD2 (5 bases each). Germline values: CDR1 SEHNR, CDR2 FQNEAQ (reference sequence). CDR3 size: 15 residues. Trimming cost V 6 bases and J 2 bases, with 16 bases left between them. The CDR3 coding sequence is TGTGCCAGCAGGGGCCGGGGCTACGGTCAAGAGACCCAGTACTTC. This codes for CASRGRGYGQETQYF.

V usage is TRBV11-1 and J usage is TRBJ2-5, with 9 bases matching TRBD2. CDR1 and CDR2 from the germline V gene are SGHAT and FQDESV (reference sequence). Losses at the gene ends were 5 bases for V and 5 bases for J; bases not matched to a gene: 9. This CDR3 spans 15 amino acids. The DNA of the CDR3 is TGTGCCAGCAGCCCGCCCCTAGCGGGAAGGGAGACCCAGTACTTC. It encodes CASSPPLAGRETQYF.

The sample holds a few counts of this clonotype. The CDR3 loop reads CASSKVRRGSETQYF. The CDR3, as DNA: TGTGCCAGCAGCAAAGTCCGGAGGGGATCAGAGACCCAGTACTTC. The V call is TRBV21-1, the J call TRBJ2-5; TRBD2, the table's D call, was not compared with the DNA. TRBV21-1 corresponds to a pseudogene. The CDR3 consists of 15 residues.

This rearrangement joins TRBV5-8 to TRBJ1-6; D is unclear. Looked up from germline, CDR1 is SGHTS and CDR2 is YDEGEE. V lost 3 bases, J lost 9 bases, and 10 bases lay in between. The CDR3 has 13 residues. CDR3 sequence: CASSSYWSSPLHF. CDR3 nucleotide sequence: TGTGCCAGCAGCTCCTACTGGAGTTCACCCCTCCACTTT.

Many counts were recorded for this clonotype. This chain joins TRBV28 and TRBJ2-1; 8 positions agree with TRBD1. Germline-derived CDR1 and CDR2 are MDHEN and SYDVKM. J gave up 2 bases and V 6 bases, and 6 bases lay outside the gene matches. This CDR3 spans 15 amino acids. In DNA, the CDR3 is TGTGCCAGCAGGGCCGGGACAGGCCCCTACAATGAGCAGTTCTTC. It encodes CASRAGTGPYNEQFF. The whole variable domain, filled in from reference TRBV28 and TRBJ2-1, reads DVKVTQSSRYLVKRTGEKVFLECVQDMDHENMFWYRQDPGLGLRLIYFSYDVKMKEKGDIPEGYSVSREKKERFSLILESASTNQTSMYLCASRAGTGPYNEQFFGPGTRLTVL.

This chain links TRBV7-9 with TRBJ1-6; 10 bases are shared with TRBD1. Losses at the gene ends were 8 bases for V and 9 bases for J; bases not matched to a gene: 13. Germline values: CDR1 SEHNR, CDR2 FQNEAQ (reference sequence). This CDR3 region has 16 residues. CDR3 bases: TGTGCCAGCTCACACGATTGGACAGGGGGAGGTTCACCCCTCCACTTT. Its protein product is CASSHDWTGGGSPLHF.

This clonotype was counted many times. This chain connects TRBV24-1 to TRBJ1-2, with 7 bases that match TRBD1. The CDR3 covers 14 residues. Germline-derived CDR1 and CDR2 are KGHDR and SFDVKD. The trim removed 7 bases at V and 4 bases at J, leaving 8 bases unmatched. The CDR3 DNA is TGTGCCACCAGAGACAGGGAAAGGGCCTATGGCTACACCTTC. This sequence encodes CATRDRERAYGYTF.